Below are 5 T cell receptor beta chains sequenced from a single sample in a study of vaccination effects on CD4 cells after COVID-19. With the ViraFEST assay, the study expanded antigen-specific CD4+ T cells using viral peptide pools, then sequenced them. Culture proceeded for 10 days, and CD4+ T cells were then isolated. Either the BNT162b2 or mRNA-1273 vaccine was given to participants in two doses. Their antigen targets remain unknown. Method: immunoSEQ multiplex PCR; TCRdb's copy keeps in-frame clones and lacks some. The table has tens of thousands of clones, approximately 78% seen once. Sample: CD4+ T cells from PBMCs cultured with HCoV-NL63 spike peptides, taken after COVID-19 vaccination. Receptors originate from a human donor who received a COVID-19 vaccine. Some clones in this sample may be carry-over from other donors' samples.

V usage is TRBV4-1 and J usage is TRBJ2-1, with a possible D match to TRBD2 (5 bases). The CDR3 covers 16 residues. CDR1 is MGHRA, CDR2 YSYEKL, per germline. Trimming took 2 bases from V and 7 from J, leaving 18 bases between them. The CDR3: CASSQPVRDPLNEQFF. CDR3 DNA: TGCGCCAGCAGCCAACCGGTCCGGGATCCTTTAAATGAGCAGTTCTTC.

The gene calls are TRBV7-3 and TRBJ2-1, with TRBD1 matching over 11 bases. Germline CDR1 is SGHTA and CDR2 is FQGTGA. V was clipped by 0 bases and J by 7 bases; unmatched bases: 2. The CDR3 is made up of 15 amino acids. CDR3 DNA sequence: TGTGCCAGCAGCTTAACGGACAGGGGGCAAAATGAGCAGTTCTTC. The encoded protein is CASSLTDRGQNEQFF.

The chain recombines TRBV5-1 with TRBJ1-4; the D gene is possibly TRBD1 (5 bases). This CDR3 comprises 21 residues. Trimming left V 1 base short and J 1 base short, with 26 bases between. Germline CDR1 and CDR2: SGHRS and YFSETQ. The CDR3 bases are TGCGCCAGCAGCTTGTATCCGGCCAAGAAAGGGGTATTTGGAACTAATGAAAAACTGTTTTTT. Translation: CASSLYPAKKGVFGTNEKLFF.

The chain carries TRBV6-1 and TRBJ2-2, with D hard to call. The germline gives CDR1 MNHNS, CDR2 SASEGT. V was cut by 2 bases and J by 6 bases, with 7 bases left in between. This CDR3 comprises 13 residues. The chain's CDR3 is CASSEMTAGELFF. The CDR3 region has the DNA TGTGCCAGCAGTGAAATGACGGCCGGGGAGCTGTTTTTT.

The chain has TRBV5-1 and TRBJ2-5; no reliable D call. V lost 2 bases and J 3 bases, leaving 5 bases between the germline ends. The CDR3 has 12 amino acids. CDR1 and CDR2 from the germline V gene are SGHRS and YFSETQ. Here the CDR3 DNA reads TGCGCCAGCAGCTTTTCCAAAGAGACCCAGTACTTC. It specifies CASSFSKETQYF.